A selection of T cell receptor beta chains follows, all from one sample in a study of identical twins. TCRdb processed the 5' RACE reads anew with MiXCR; each CDR3 protein has one entry. The sample holds hundreds of thousands of distinct CDR3 sequences, approximately 6% seen once. The sequenced sample was naive T cells sorted from blood. These receptors originate from a young man in good health. The conserved cysteine and the conserved F or W are not part of the CDR3 here.

TRBV5-1	TRBJ1-4	ASSSSLRRDEKLF
TRBV6-1	TRBJ2-2	ASGPPPSPVTGELF
TRBV20-1	TRBJ2-1	SAPSGRDNEQF
TRBV12-3/TRBV12-4	TRBJ2-1	ASSLDSTYNEQF
TRBV6-1	TRBJ2-2	ASSWTGATGELF
TRBV29-1	TRBJ2-1	SVERDRYNEQF
TRBV3-1	TRBJ1-1	ASSQENPGAEAF
TRBV12-3/TRBV12-4	TRBJ2-3	ASSPSLATRRTDTQY
TRBV29-1	TRBJ2-1	SVDTGAGQF
TRBV10-3	TRBJ1-1	AISEQGGGNTEAF
TRBV12-3/TRBV12-4	TRBJ2-3	ASSFRTSGRDTQY
TRBV4-1	TRBJ1-6	ASSQGGDRGLNSPLH
TRBV12-5	TRBJ2-1	ASGLEASTEQF
TRBV5-1	TRBJ1-1	ASSVRVGTEAF
TRBV9	TRBJ2-1	ASSVGGKDEQF
TRBV10-3	TRBJ2-1	AISDQGQGGNEQF
TRBV4-3	TRBJ2-7	ASSQEDPGLAAGQLYEQY
TRBV12-5	TRBJ2-6	ASGPRGGGTGANVLT
TRBV29-1	TRBJ2-1	SVVSVYNEQF
TRBV15	TRBJ2-1	ATSRDQGNEQF
TRBV24-1	TRBJ2-1	ATSDTPTSGRYNEQF
TRBV7-2	TRBJ2-3	ASSRQAIFADTQY
TRBV5-8	TRBJ1-1	ASSYGTGGNTEAF
TRBV6-1	TRBJ1-4	ASSTPPGQGAWSEKLF
TRBV5-1	TRBJ1-1	ASSLKAGVNTEAF
TRBV7-9	TRBJ2-1	ASSLALSSGAYNEQF
TRBV20-1	TRBJ1-5	SAAPTDLWGNQPQH
TRBV6-1	TRBJ2-7	ASLTSGRAEQY
TRBV7-2	TRBJ2-7	ASSQRGSSYEQY
TRBV13	TRBJ1-3	ASSPKGPGNTIY
TRBV6-1	TRBJ1-4	ASSLYGARGNEKLF
TRBV6-2/TRBV6-3	TRBJ2-5	ASSYRTKGETQY
TRBV29-1	TRBJ2-1	SALDRGSSDEQF
TRBV24-1	TRBJ2-7	ATSDRPNRGHSYEQY
TRBV5-1	TRBJ1-5	ASSPGGDQPQH
TRBV7-2	TRBJ2-7	ASKMGDPSTYEQY
TRBV5-1	TRBJ2-5	ASTPGDSLQETQY
TRBV20-1	TRBJ2-3	SAEAGKSTDTQY
TRBV10-2	TRBJ2-3	ASRPLAGDPTDTQY
TRBV20-1	TRBJ2-3	SARPGDTQY
TRBV16	TRBJ1-4	ASSPPSVGIEKLF
TRBV5-1	TRBJ2-2	ASSSWTGDTGELF
TRBV12-3/TRBV12-4	TRBJ1-5	ASRVGSNQPQH
TRBV5-1	TRBJ1-5	ASSLDSYQPQH
TRBV5-1	TRBJ1-4	ASSGGTPNEKLF
TRBV11-2	TRBJ2-2	ASSPSFGGVGNTGELF
TRBV9	TRBJ2-1	ASSVVGGTNNEQF
TRBV12-3/TRBV12-4	TRBJ2-7	ASSLNRAAFEQY
TRBV12-3/TRBV12-4	TRBJ2-2	ASSFTVAGELF
TRBV12-5	TRBJ2-5	ASGLGQGSQETQY